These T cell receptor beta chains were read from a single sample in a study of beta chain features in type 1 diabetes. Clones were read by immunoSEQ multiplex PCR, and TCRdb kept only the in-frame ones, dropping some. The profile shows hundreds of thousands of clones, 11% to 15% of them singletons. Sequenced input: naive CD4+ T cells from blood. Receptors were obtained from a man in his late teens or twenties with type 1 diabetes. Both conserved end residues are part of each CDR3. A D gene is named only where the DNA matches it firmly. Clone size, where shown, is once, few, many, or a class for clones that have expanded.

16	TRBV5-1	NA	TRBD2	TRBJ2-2	TGCGCCAGCAGCTTGGGGACTAGCGGGATTACCGGGGAGCTGTTTTTT	CASSLGTSGITGELFF
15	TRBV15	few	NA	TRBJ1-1	TGTGCCACCAGCAGGACGATGGCTTTGAACACTGAAGCTTTCTTT	CATSRTMALNTEAFF
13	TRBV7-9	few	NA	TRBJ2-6	TGTGCCAGCAGGTCAGGAGGGGCCAACGTCCTGACTTTC	CASRSGGANVLTF
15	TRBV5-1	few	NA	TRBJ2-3	TGCGCCAGCAGCTTGGATCGTGGGGGGACAGATACGCAGTATTTT	CASSLDRGGTDTQYF
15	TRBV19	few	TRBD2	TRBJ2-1	TGTGCCAGTAGTATATGGGGGGAGGGCCGTGCTGAGCAGTTCTTC	CASSIWGEGRAEQFF
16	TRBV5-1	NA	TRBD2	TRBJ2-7	TGCGCCAGCAGCTTGGAACTAGCGCAACTCCGAGGCGAGCAGTACTTC	CASSLELAQLRGEQYF
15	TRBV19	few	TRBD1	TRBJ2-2	TGTGCCAGTAGCATACCGGGACAGCACACCGGGGAGCTGTTTTTT	CASSIPGQHTGELFF
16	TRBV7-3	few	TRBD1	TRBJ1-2	TGTGCCAGCAGCTTAGAGAGGCCAGGGGGCGGATATGGCTACACCTTC	CASSLERPGGGYGYTF
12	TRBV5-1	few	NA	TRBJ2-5	TGCGCCAGCTACCTAGCCCCAGAGACCCAGTACTTC	CASYLAPETQYF
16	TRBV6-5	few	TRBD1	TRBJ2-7	TGTGCCAGCAGTTACTCCGGGACAGCGGACTCCTACGAGCAGTACTTC	CASSYSGTADSYEQYF
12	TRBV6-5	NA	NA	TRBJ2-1	TGTGCCAGCACCCCAGGGGGGAATGAGCAGTTCTTC	CASTPGGNEQFF
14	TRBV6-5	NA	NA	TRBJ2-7	TGTGCCAGCGCCCGGGCTCTACCCTCCTACGAGCAGTACTTC	CASARALPSYEQYF
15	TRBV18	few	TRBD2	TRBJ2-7	TGTGCCAGCTCACCACCCGGACTAGCGGGGGACGAGCAGTACTTC	CASSPPGLAGDEQYF
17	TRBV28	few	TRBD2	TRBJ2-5	TGTGCCAGCAGTTTTGGTAACCGACTAGCGGGGCAAGAGACCCAGTACTTC	CASSFGNRLAGQETQYF
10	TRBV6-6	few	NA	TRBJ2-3	TGTGCCAGCAGGACAGATACGCAGTATTTT	CASRTDTQYF
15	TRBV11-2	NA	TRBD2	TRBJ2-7	TGTGCCAGCAGCCGAGTGAGCGGGAGGGCTTACGAGCAGTACTTC	CASSRVSGRAYEQYF
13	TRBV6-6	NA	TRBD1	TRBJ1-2	TGTGCCAGCAGTTACGACAGGGAGAATGGCTACACCTTC	CASSYDRENGYTF
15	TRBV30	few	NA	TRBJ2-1	TGTGCCTGGAGTGTACAAGGGTACGCCTACAATGAGCAGTTCTTC	CAWSVQGYAYNEQFF
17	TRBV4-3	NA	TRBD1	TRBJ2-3	TGCGCCAGCAGCCAAGGACTTCCGGGACAGCACACAGATACGCAGTATTTT	CASSQGLPGQHTDTQYF
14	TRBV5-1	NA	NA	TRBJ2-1	TGCGCCAGCAGTCTCACTCCGGGGGCCGGTGAGCAGTTCTTC	CASSLTPGAGEQFF
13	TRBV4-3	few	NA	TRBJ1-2	TGCGCCAGCAGCCAAGGGGCGGGATATGGCTACACCTTC	CASSQGAGYGYTF
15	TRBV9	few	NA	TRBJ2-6	TGTGCCAGCAGCGTTCGGAGTGCTGGGGCCAACGTCCTGACTTTC	CASSVRSAGANVLTF
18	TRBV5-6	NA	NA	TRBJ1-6	TGTGCCAGCAGCTTCTACAGGAGTATGAGCTCCTATAATTCACCCCTCCACTTT	CASSFYRSMSSYNSPLHF
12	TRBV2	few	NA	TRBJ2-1	TGTGCCAGCAGAGAGCAAAACAATGAGCAGTTCTTC	CASREQNNEQFF
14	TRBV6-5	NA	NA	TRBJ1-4	TGTGCCAGCAGCCTGGACAGAACTAATGAAAAACTGTTTTTT	CASSLDRTNEKLFF
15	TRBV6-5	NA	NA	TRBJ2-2	TGTGCCAGCAGGACCGGACTAACGAACACCGGGGAGCTGTTTTTT	CASRTGLTNTGELFF
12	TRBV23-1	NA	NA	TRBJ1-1	TGCGCCGTAGCGGGGGGTTGGGCTGAAGCTTTCTTT	CAVAGGWAEAFF
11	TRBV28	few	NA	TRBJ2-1	TGTGCCAGCGGTGCTAGGTATGAGCAGTTCTTC	CASGARYEQFF
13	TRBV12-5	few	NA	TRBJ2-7	TGTGCTAGTGGGCAATCAACCTCCTACGAGCAGTACTTC	CASGQSTSYEQYF
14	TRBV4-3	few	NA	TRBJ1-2	TGCGCCAGCAGCCAAGAATGGGGGCTGGATGGCTACACCTTC	CASSQEWGLDGYTF
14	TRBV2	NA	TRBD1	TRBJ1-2	TGTGCCAGCAGTGGACAGGGGGCCAGCTATGGCTACACCTTC	CASSGQGASYGYTF
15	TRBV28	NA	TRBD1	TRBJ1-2	TGTGCCAGCATAGGTCCGGGACAGGACAACTATGGCTACACCTTC	CASIGPGQDNYGYTF
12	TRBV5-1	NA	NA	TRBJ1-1	TGCGCCAGCTCCCACGACGGGTTTGGAGCTTTCTTT	CASSHDGFGAFF
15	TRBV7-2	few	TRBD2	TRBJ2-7	TGTGCCAGCAGCCCGGAGGGACTAGTGGTACTCGAGCAGTACTTC	CASSPEGLVVLEQYF
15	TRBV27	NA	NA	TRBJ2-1	TGTGCCAGCAGTTCCCGCTGGGGTCTATACAATGAGCAGTTCTTC	CASSSRWGLYNEQFF
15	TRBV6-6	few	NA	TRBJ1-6	TGTGCCAGCAGTTACCCGGGGGCTACTAATTCACCCCTCCACTTT	CASSYPGATNSPLHF
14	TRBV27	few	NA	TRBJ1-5	TGTGCCAGCAGTCGGGACGGTAGCAATCAGCCCCAGCATTTT	CASSRDGSNQPQHF
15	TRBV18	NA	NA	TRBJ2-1	TGTGCCAGCTCACCAAGTCCCTCCAGGGACAATGAGCAGTTCTTC	CASSPSPSRDNEQFF
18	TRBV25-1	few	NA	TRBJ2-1	TGTGCCAGCAGTGAATGGTCTAGCGCGAACGCAGTCTACAATGAGCAGTTCTTC	CASSEWSSANAVYNEQFF
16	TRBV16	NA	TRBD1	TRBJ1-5	TGTGCCAGCAGCCAATCGGACAGGGGAAGCAATCAGCCCCAGCATTTT	CASSQSDRGSNQPQHF
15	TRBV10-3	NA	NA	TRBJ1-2	TGTGCCATCAGTGAGTCGGGACCTTCGAACTATGGCTACACCTTC	CAISESGPSNYGYTF
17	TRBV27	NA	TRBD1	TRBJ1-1	TGTGCCAGCAGTTTGACCCAGGGGGGCCTCGTTGGCACTGAAGCTTTCTTT	CASSLTQGGLVGTEAFF
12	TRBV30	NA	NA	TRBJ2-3	TGTGCCTGGAGTACGAGCACAGATACGCAGTATTTT	CAWSTSTDTQYF
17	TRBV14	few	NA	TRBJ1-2	TGTGCCAGCAGCCAAGATCGAAGGCACGGAGCTAACTATGGCTACACCTTC	CASSQDRRHGANYGYTF
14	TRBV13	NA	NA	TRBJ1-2	TGTGCCAGCAGCTTAGCGGTTGGAGGCTATGGCTACACCTTC	CASSLAVGGYGYTF
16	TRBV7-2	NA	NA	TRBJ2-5	TGTGCCAGCAGCTTATTTCATTGGAGGGGGGAAGAGACCCAGTACTTC	CASSLFHWRGEETQYF
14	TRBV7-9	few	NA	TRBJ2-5	TGTGCCAGCAGCTTCCACCACGGGCTGGAGACCCAGTACTTC	CASSFHHGLETQYF
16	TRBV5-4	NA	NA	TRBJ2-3	TGTGCCAGCAGCTTGGGTGCAGGGGATAGCACAGATACGCAGTATTTT	CASSLGAGDSTDTQYF
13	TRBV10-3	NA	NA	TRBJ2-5	TGTGCCATCAGTGAGCAACTACAAGAGACCCAGTACTTC	CAISEQLQETQYF
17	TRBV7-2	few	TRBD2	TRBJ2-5	TGTGCCAGCAGCCCAGGGGCTAGCGGGAGGTCGCAAGAGACCCAGTACTTC	CASSPGASGRSQETQYF
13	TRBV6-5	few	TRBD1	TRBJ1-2	TGTGCCAGCAGCCCCGACAGGGCTCGCGGCTACACCTTC	CASSPDRARGYTF
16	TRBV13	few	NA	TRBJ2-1	TGTGCCAGCAGCATCACCCCTAGCAGCTTGAGCGATGAGCAGTTCTTC	CASSITPSSLSDEQFF
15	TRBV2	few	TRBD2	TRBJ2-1	TGTGCCAGCAGTGTTGGGCGGGAGGGGTACAATGAGCAGTTCTTC	CASSVGREGYNEQFF
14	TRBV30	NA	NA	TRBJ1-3	TGTGCCTGGAGTACGGGGAGCTCTGGAAACACCATATATTTT	CAWSTGSSGNTIYF